This T cell receptor (beta chain) derives from a study of a mutant IDH1 vaccine in newly diagnosed glioma. On this clone: What it recognizes is unknown.

Measured with immunoSEQ multiplex PCR; TCRdb has only the in-frame clones, and not every one. Among under 70,000 clones listed, under 90% were seen once. Germline V gives CDR1 SGHRS, CDR2 YFSETQ. This CDR3 comprises 16 residues. V lost 1 base and J lost 4, with 17 bases in between. Time point: week 5, during vaccination. It was 300 ug of mutant IDH1 20-mer peptide that made up each vaccine dose, given with topical imiquimod. The receptor was derived from a woman aged 50 to 60 with glioma. The sequenced sample was PBMCs, obtained from a glioma patient whose treatment included an IDH1 peptide vaccine. The chain carries TRBV5-1 and TRBJ1-1, with D possibly TRBD1 on 6 matching bases. The chain's CDR3 is CASSLSTGNVGTEAFF. The CDR3 DNA reads TGCGCCAGCAGCTTGTCAACAGGGAACGTTGGCACTGAAGCTTTCTTT.